The clone carrying this T cell receptor (beta chain) was counted only a few times. As yet, its antigen is unknown. The data were taken from a study of cytomegalovirus exposure and HLA in healthy donors. 60 Vbeta and 13 Jbeta primers were used in PCR. Libraries were prepared by immunoSEQ multiplex PCR; TCRdb keeps only in-frame clonotypes and omits some of them. The table has 110,000 or so clones, 70% to 80% seen once. Germline loops: CDR1 MNHNS, CDR2 SASEGT. The CDR3 loop spans 13 amino acids. The trim removed 1 base at V and 8 bases at J, leaving 0 bases unmatched. The study, taken as a whole, reports: According to a later analysis, most TCR beta chains associated with CMV appeared HLA-restricted. Highly shared variants forming one cluster were likely a sequencing artifact.

This TCR derives from a woman aged 40 to 50 in good health and CMV-seropositive. The source material was PBMCs. This sequence joins TRBV6-1 and TRBJ1-4; TRBD1 matches at 8 bases. CDR3 amino acids: CASSEDRGEKLFF. The CDR3 DNA reads TGTGCCAGCAGTGAAGACAGGGGGGAAAAACTGTTTTTT.